This entry describes one T cell receptor beta chain. As handled by the study authors: Reference gene primer amplification in the assay estimated nucleated cell counts. Assay used: immunoSEQ multiplex PCR; TCRdb lists only in-frame clones, some missing. Clonal size and the V and J genes are those of that table, whereas D and trimming came from the DNA. The sample shows about 120,000 clones, approximately 90% of them seen only once. This sample is drawn from a study of blood T cell repertoires in COVID-19. Study background: Spain, Italy and the United States supplied samples that represented acute and convalescent COVID-19. PBMCs, B-cell-depleted T cells, or T cells were the source of the cDNA or gDNA that made up the material.

Sequencing was carried out using peripheral blood. This sequence was found in a woman aged 45-65 years with acute or convalescent COVID-19.

CDR3 in DNA: TGCGCCAGCAGATCAATGAACACTGAAGCTTTCTTT. Translation gives CASRSMNTEAFF. The chain recombines TRBV5-1 with TRBJ1-1, with D unresolved. CDR1 and CDR2 (germline): SGHRS, YFSETQ. The CDR3 is made up of 12 amino acids. V was cut by 5 bases and J by 0 bases, with 5 bases left in between.